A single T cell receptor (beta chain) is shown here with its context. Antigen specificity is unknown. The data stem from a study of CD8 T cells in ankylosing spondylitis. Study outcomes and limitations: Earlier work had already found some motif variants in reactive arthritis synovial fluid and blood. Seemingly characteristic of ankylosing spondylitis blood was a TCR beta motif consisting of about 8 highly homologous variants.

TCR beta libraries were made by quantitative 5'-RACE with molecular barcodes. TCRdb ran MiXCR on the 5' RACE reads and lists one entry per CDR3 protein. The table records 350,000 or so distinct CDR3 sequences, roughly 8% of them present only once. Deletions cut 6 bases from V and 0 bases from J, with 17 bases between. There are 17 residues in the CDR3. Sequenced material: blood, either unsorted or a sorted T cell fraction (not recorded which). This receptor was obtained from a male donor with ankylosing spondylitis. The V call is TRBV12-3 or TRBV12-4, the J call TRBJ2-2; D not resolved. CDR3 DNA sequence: TGTGCCAGCAGCCGTACCGGAAGGACCACGAACACCGGGGAGCTGTTTTTT. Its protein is CASSRTGRTTNTGELFF.